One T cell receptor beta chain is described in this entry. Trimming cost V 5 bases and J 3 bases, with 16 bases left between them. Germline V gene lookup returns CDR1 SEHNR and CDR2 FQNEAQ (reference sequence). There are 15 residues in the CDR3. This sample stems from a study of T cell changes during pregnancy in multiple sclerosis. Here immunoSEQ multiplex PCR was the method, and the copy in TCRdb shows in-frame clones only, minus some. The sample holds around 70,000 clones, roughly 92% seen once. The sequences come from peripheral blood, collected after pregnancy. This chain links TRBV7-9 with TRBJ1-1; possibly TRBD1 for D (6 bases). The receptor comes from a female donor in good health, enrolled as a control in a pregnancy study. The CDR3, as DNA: TGTGCCAGCAGCCCTAACAGGGTTGGAGACACTGAAGCTTTCTTT. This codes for CASSPNRVGDTEAFF.